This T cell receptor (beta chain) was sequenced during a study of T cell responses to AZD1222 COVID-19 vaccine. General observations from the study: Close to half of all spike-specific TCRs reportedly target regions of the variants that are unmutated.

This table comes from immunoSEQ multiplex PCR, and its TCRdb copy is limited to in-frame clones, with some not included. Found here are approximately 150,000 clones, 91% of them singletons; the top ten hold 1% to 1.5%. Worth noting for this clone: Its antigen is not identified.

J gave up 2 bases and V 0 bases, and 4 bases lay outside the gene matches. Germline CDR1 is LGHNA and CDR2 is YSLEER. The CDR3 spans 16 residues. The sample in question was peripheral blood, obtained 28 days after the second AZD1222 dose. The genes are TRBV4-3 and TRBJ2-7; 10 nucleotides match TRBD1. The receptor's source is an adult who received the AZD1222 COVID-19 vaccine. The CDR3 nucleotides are TGCGCCAGCAGCCAAGATCGGACAGGGGGGGCCTACGAGCAGTACTTC. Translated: CASSQDRTGGAYEQYF.